The 23 T cell receptor beta chains given below trace back to one sample, sequenced in a study of radiation and T cells in renal cell carcinoma. Noted time point: blood 4 weeks post-SBRT, at nephrectomy. Noted treatment: 15 Gy SBRT to primary tumor, nephrectomy 4 weeks later. TCRdb keeps only in-frame clones here, not all; method: immunoSEQ multiplex PCR. The sample yields about 73,000 clones, over 80% seen once. Sequencing was performed on blood, taken from a patient whose treatment included radiotherapy and nephrectomy. The source of these receptors is a woman aged 60 to 75 with renal cell carcinoma.

This chain connects TRBV7-9 to TRBJ2-6, with a possible D match to TRBD2 (5 bases). Germline V gives CDR1 SEHNR, CDR2 FQNEAQ (reference sequence). The CDR3 is made up of 17 amino acids. Trimming stripped 5 bases from V and 2 bases from J, with 16 bases between. CDR3 in DNA: TGTGCCAGCAGCGGACCCGGACTCTTTACTGGGGCCAACGTCCTGACTTTC. It codes for CASSGPGLFTGANVLTF.

The chain carries TRBV7-2 and TRBJ1-3; D is undetermined. Germline CDR1 and CDR2: SGHTA and FQGNSA. The CDR3 is 15 amino acids. The V end was cut by 2 bases, the J end by 0 bases, with 8 bases between. The CDR3 sequence is CASSLSLSSGNTIYF. The CDR3 DNA sequence: TGTGCCAGCAGCTTATCATTAAGCTCTGGAAACACCATATATTTT.

The chain joins TRBV7-9 to TRBJ2-5; D gene unclear. Germline CDR1 reads SEHNR; CDR2 reads FQNEAQ (reference sequence). This CDR3 comprises 11 residues. Trimming shortened V by 5 bases and J by 5 bases, and 6 bases separated the two germline ends. The CDR3 DNA reads as TGTGCCAGCAGCCCCTGGGAGACCCAGTACTTC. Its protein product is CASSPWETQYF.

V gene TRBV27 combines with J gene TRBJ2-3; TRBD2 matches 9 bases. Germline CDR1 reads MNHEY; CDR2 reads SMNVEV (reference sequence). V gave up 7 bases and J gave up 3 bases; unmatched junction bases: 14. This CDR3 is 17 amino acids long. In DNA form, the CDR3 reads TGTGCCAGCACCCCCTGGGGTAGCGGGGGCGGGACAGATACGCAGTATTTT. Translated, it gives CASTPWGSGGGTDTQYF.

For the CDR3, the DNA is TGTGCCATCAGTGTTCAGGGGCTACGAAACACTGAAGCTTTCTTT. As protein: CAISVQGLRNTEAFF. V is TRBV10-3 and J is TRBJ1-1; D is possibly TRBD1 (6 bases). From germline, CDR1 is ENHRY and CDR2 SYGVKD. Trimming left V 4 bases short and J 2 bases short, with 14 bases between. This CDR3 has 15 amino acids.

V usage is TRBV6-1 and J usage is TRBJ1-2, with D possibly matching TRBD1 (6 bases). Per germline, CDR1 MNHNS and CDR2 SASEGT. Trimming removed 7 bases from V and 2 bases from J, with 17 bases in between. This CDR3 has 15 residues. The CDR3 here is CASNIPQGPNYGYTF. CDR3 coding DNA: TGTGCCAGCAATATTCCCCAGGGGCCCAACTATGGCTACACCTTC.

J is TRBJ2-7 and V is TRBV18; D is ambiguous. The CDR3 length is 12 residues. Germline V gene data show CDR1 as KGHSH and CDR2 as LQKENI. V was shortened by 3 bases and J by 3 bases, with 6 bases between the two germline ends. CDR3 nucleotide sequence: TGTGCCAGCTCACCTGGGGACTACGAGCAGTACTTC. It yields the protein CASSPGDYEQYF.

The CDR3 protein is CASRTVDTQYF. CDR3 DNA sequence: TGTGCCAGCAGAACAGTGGATACGCAGTATTTT. The V gene is TRBV28, the J gene TRBJ2-3; D unresolved. The CDR3 is made up of 11 amino acids. From germline, CDR1 is MDHEN and CDR2 SYDVKM. V was pared by 6 bases and J by 6 bases, with 7 bases between.

In DNA, the CDR3 is TGCAGCGCCCTGGGGACAAACCTGAATCAGCCCCAGCATTTT. As protein: CSALGTNLNQPQHF. V is TRBV29-1 and J is TRBJ1-5, with D maybe TRBD1 (6 bases). V was shortened by 7 bases and J by 4 bases, with 17 bases between the two germline ends. The CDR3 is made up of 14 amino acids. Germline CDR1 is SQVTM and CDR2 is ANQGSEA.

The J gene is TRBJ2-7, the V gene TRBV6-1, with TRBD2 identical over 7 bases. The junction had 3 bases not matched to a gene; V was cut back by 6 bases and J by 1 base. The CDR3 covers 13 residues. CDR1 and CDR2 (germline): MNHNS, SASEGT. The CDR3, as DNA: TGTGCCAGCAGCCTAGCGGTTTCCTACGAGCAGTACTTC. It codes for CASSLAVSYEQYF.

The CDR3 nucleotides are TGTGCCAGCAGCGTAAACAGCTACGAGCAGTACTTC. Encoded protein: CASSVNSYEQYF. The rearrangement uses TRBV9 and TRBJ2-7; no firm D call. The CDR3 covers 12 residues. Trimming stripped 1 base from V and 3 bases from J, with 5 bases between. Germline V gene sequence: CDR1 SGDLS, CDR2 YYNGEE.

This clone was seen just once. Germline is not matched at one junction end, which may reflect a read error. This sequence joins TRBV7-7 and TRBJ2-5, with D perhaps TRBD1 (5 bases). The CDR3 loop spans 14 amino acids. The germline V gene has CDR1 SSHAT and CDR2 FNYEAQ (reference sequence). Here the CDR3 DNA reads TGTGCTAGCAGCTTAAGGCAGGGCAGAGAGACCCAGTACTTC. Translation: CASSLRQGRETQYF.

This chain links TRBV7-2 with TRBJ2-5; 12 nucleotides agree with TRBD2. Germline assignment: CDR1 SGHTA and CDR2 FQGNSA. V lost 6 bases, J lost 5 bases, and 7 bases stayed unmatched. This CDR3 is built from 15 residues. In DNA, the CDR3 is TGTGCCAGCAGTCCCGACCTAGCGGGGGGGGAGACCCAGTACTTC. It encodes CASSPDLAGGETQYF. Combining the CDR3 with reference TRBV7-2 and TRBJ2-5 gives the whole variable domain GAGVSQSPSNKVTEKGKDVELRCDPISGHTALYWYRQSLGQGLEFLIYFQGNSAPDKSGLPSDRFSAERTGGSVSTLTIQRTQQEDSAVYLCASSPDLAGGETQYFGPGTRLLVL.

The chain couples TRBV11-2 to TRBJ2-6, with 7 nucleotides matching TRBD1. Germline assignment: CDR1 SGHAT and CDR2 FQNNGV. The CDR3 spans 19 residues. J lost 1 base, V lost 4 bases, and 13 bases had no gene match. CDR3 loop: CASSSPFRTGASGANVLTF. The CDR3 DNA reads TGTGCCAGCAGCTCACCCTTCAGGACAGGAGCTTCTGGGGCCAACGTCCTGACTTTC.

J is TRBJ1-3 and V is TRBV4-1, with 9 bases fitting TRBD1. J was trimmed by 0 bases and V by 6 bases; bases with no gene match: 12. Germline V gene data show CDR1 as MGHRA and CDR2 as YSYEKL. The CDR3 runs to 18 residues. In nucleotides, the CDR3 is TGCGCCAGCAGTCGCCAGGGGACAGGGCGTTCCTCTGGAAACACCATATATTTT. Amino acid sequence: CASSRQGTGRSSGNTIYF.

This sequence joins TRBV7-2 and TRBJ2-1, with TRBD1 as a possible D gene (5 bases). The CDR3 totals 15 residues. The V gene lost 4 bases and the J gene lost 0 bases, with 10 bases spanning the gap. Per germline, CDR1 SGHTA and CDR2 FQGNSA. Here the CDR3 reads CASSSTGSSYNEQFF. In nucleotides, the CDR3 is TGTGCCAGCAGCTCCACAGGAAGCTCCTACAATGAGCAGTTCTTC.

The chain recombines TRBV19 with TRBJ2-6; D remains ambiguous. The CDR3 is 13 residues long. Germline CDR1 and CDR2: LNHDA and SQIVND (reference sequence). The germline V and J ends were trimmed by 7 bases and 0 bases, with 4 bases remaining between them. The CDR3 DNA sequence: TGTGCCAGTAAGCGCTCTGGGGCCAACGTCCTGACTTTC. This sequence encodes CASKRSGANVLTF.

The chain carries TRBV5-4 and TRBJ1-1; perhaps TRBD1 as D (5 bases). Trimming left V 0 bases short and J 7 bases short, with 10 bases between. Germline V lookup: CDR1 SGHNT, CDR2 YYREEE (reference sequence). This CDR3 region has 13 residues. In DNA form, the CDR3 reads TGTGCCAGCAGCTTGGCCGGGGGGAATGAAGCTTTCTTT. Residues: CASSLAGGNEAFF.

This CDR3 is CASSRTGTGGSYEQYF. In DNA form, the CDR3 reads TGCGCCAGCAGCAGAACCGGGACAGGGGGTTCCTACGAGCAGTACTTC. This chain links TRBV5-1 with TRBJ2-7, with 11 bases fitting TRBD1. The V gene's germline CDR1 is SGHRS and CDR2 YFSETQ. V lost 4 bases and J lost 1; bases outside the gene matches: 7. The CDR3 runs 16 residues.

This chain joins TRBV5-4 and TRBJ2-7; the match to TRBD1 covers 7 bases. This CDR3 is built from 13 residues. Germline V gives CDR1 SGHNT, CDR2 YYREEE (reference sequence). With V trimmed by 4 bases and J by 3 bases, 4 bases remained unmatched. The CDR3 region has the DNA TGTGCCAGCAGCCGGGACAGCTTCTACGAGCAGTACTTC. It translates to CASSRDSFYEQYF.

This chain uses TRBV6-5 with TRBJ2-7; 7 bases are a match to TRBD2. After removal of 2 bases from V and 4 bases from J, the junction contained 5 bases not matched to a gene. Germline loops: CDR1 MNHEY, CDR2 SVGAGI. The CDR3 is 14 residues long. This CDR3 reads CASSYQGGGYEQYF. The DNA of the CDR3 is TGTGCCAGCAGTTACCAGGGCGGGGGTTACGAGCAGTACTTC.

The rearrangement uses TRBV28 and TRBJ1-1; 7 nucleotides agree with TRBD1. J lost 4 bases, V lost 7 bases, and 9 bases had no gene match. The germline gives CDR1 MDHEN, CDR2 SYDVKM. The CDR3 is 14 residues long. The CDR3 nucleotides read TGTGCCAGCAACCGATACAGGGGCGGCACTGAAGCTTTCTTT. This gives the protein CASNRYRGGTEAFF. The full variable domain, completed using reference TRBV28 and TRBJ1-1, is DVKVTQSSRYLVKRTGEKVFLECVQDMDHENMFWYRQDPGLGLRLIYFSYDVKMKEKGDIPEGYSVSREKKERFSLILESASTNQTSMYLCASNRYRGGTEAFFGQGTRLTVV.

A note on this clone: The junction shows a germline mismatch at one end, possibly a read error. The same CDR3 is also encoded by other DNA sequences in this sample. This chain's CDR3 is CASSSPPGIAEAFF. The CDR3 region has the DNA TGCGCCAGCAGCTCCCCTCCAGGGATCGCTGAAGCTTTCTTC. The chain combines TRBV5-1 with TRBJ1-1; D may be TRBD1 (5 bases). This CDR3 has 14 residues. Germline V gene data show CDR1 as SGHRS and CDR2 as YFSETQ. Based on the CDR3 plus reference TRBV5-1 and TRBJ1-1, the full variable domain is KAGVTQTPRYLIKTRGQQVTLSCSPISGHRSVSWYQQTPGQGLQFLFEYFSETQRNKGNFPGRFSGRQFSNSRSEMNVSTLELGDSALYLCASSSPPGIAEAFFGQGTRLTVV.